A selection of T cell receptor beta chains follows, all from one sample in a study of blood T cell repertoires in COVID-19. Produced via immunoSEQ multiplex PCR; TCRdb's table is partial and in-frame only. The sample has approximately 240,000 clones, around 83% seen once. Material for sequencing was peripheral blood. Receptors were obtained from a man aged 50 to 59 who had recovered from COVID-19. Both conserved end residues are part of each CDR3. Fields, in order: clone size, V gene, J gene, D gene, CDR3 DNA, CDR3 protein. The D gene is left open where the match is weak. Size is stated for part of the rows, as once, few or many counts, or as a class when the clone is expanded.

NA,TRBV7-9,TRBJ2-2,TRBD2,TGTGCCAGCAGCTTTCTAGCGGGAGTAGGCGGGGAGCTGTTTTTT,CASSFLAGVGGELFF
few,TRBV11-2,TRBJ1-3,TRBD1,TGTGCCAGCAGCCTTACCGGGACAGCCCTCTCTGGAAACACCATATATTTT,CASSLTGTALSGNTIYF
NA,TRBV14,TRBJ2-2,TRBD1,TGTGCCAGCAGCCGACAGGGGGCTGTGACCGGGGAGCTGTTTTTT,CASSRQGAVTGELFF
NA,TRBV6-2/TRBV6-3,TRBJ1-5,NA,TGTGCCAGCAGTTACCCCGTTGGAAGAGGTTCCCAGCATTTT,CASSYPVGRGSQHF
NA,TRBV28,TRBJ2-2,TRBD2,TGTGCCAGCTTGCTAGCGGAGAACACCGGGGAGCTGTTTTTT,CASLLAENTGELFF
NA,TRBV4-1,TRBJ2-7,NA,TGCGCCAGCAGTAAAATCACAGGGAAATCCTACGAGCAGTACTTC,CASSKITGKSYEQYF
once,TRBV19,TRBJ2-1,TRBD2,TGTGCCAGCACCACCCTAGCGGTAAGCTCCTACAATGAGCAGTTCTTC,CASTTLAVSSYNEQFF
NA,TRBV28,TRBJ2-7,NA,TGTGCCAGCATGAGTACGTGGGAGCAGTACTTC,CASMSTWEQYF
NA,TRBV9,TRBJ2-3,TRBD2,TGTGCCAGCAGCGACCCTCATGGTAGCGGGGTCCCGGGGACGCAGTATTTT,CASSDPHGSGVPGTQYF
NA,TRBV5-4,TRBJ2-5,TRBD2,TGTGCCAGCAGCTTTGGGCTAGCGGGAAGGGAGACCCAGTACTTC,CASSFGLAGRETQYF
NA,TRBV11-2,TRBJ1-4,TRBD1,TGTGCCAGCAGCCCCGGACAGGGACGGGAAAAACTGTTTTTT,CASSPGQGREKLFF
NA,TRBV19,TRBJ1-3,NA,TGTGCCAGTAGTCCCCGGCGGGACTCTGGAAACACCATATATTTT,CASSPRRDSGNTIYF
NA,TRBV30,TRBJ2-7,NA,TGTGCCTGGACAACACAAGAGGTGTACTTC,CAWTTQEVYF
NA,TRBV7-9,TRBJ1-1,NA,TGTGCCAGCAGCTTAGCGGCAGGAGGAAACACTGAAGCTTTCTTT,CASSLAAGGNTEAFF
NA,TRBV4-1,TRBJ2-4,NA,TGCGCCAGCAGCCAAGATCGGTACAGGGCAAACATTCAGTACTTC,CASSQDRYRANIQYF
few,TRBV28,TRBJ1-1,TRBD1,TGTGCCACCGTCCGACAGGGAAGGACTGAAGCTTTCTTT,CATVRQGRTEAFF
NA,TRBV5-4,TRBJ2-2,NA,TGTGCCAGCAGCCTGGGGCTAGTCGGGGAGCTGTTTTTT,CASSLGLVGELFF
NA,TRBV2,TRBJ2-4,TRBD2,TGTGCCAGCAGCCTGGGGACTAGCGGAAAAAACATTCAGTACTTC,CASSLGTSGKNIQYF
NA,TRBV5-8,TRBJ1-5,TRBD1,TGTGCCAGCAGTATCGGGACAGGGAGATCATGGAGCAATCAGCCCCAGCATTTT,CASSIGTGRSWSNQPQHF
NA,TRBV7-7,TRBJ2-1,NA,TGTGCCAGCAGCTCGTGGGAGTCCCCCTACAATGAGCAGTTCTTC,CASSSWESPYNEQFF
NA,TRBV27,TRBJ2-2,TRBD2,TGTGCCAGCAGTTTACTGGCTAGCGGAGCTGTTCAGTACACCGGGGAGCTGTTTTTT,CASSLLASGAVQYTGELFF
NA,TRBV6-6,TRBJ2-5,TRBD2,TGTGCCAGCAGTCCAATACTCGGGACTATTCAAGAGACCCAGTACTTC,CASSPILGTIQETQYF
NA,TRBV24-1,TRBJ2-3,TRBD2,TGTGCCACCAGTGATTGGACTAGCGGGAGAAGGCGCACAGATACGCAGTATTTT,CATSDWTSGRRRTDTQYF
NA,TRBV5-6,TRBJ1-5,TRBD1,TGTGCCAGCAGCTTGGCCCGACAGGGCATCCGTAACCAGCCCCAGCATTTT,CASSLARQGIRNQPQHF